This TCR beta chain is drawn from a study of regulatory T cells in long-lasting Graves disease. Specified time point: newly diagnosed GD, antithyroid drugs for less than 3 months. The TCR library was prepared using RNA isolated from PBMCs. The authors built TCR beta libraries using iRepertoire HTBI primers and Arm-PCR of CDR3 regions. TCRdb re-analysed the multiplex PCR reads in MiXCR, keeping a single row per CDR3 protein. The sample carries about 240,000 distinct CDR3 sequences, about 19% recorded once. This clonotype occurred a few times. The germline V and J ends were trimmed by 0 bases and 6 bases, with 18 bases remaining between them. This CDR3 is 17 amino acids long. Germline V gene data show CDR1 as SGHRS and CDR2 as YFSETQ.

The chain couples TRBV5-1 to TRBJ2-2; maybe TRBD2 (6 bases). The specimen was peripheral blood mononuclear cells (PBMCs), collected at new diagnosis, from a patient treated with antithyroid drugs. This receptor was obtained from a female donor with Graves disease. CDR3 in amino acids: CASSLAGGGSSAGELFF. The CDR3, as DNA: TGCGCCAGCAGCTTGGCCGGGGGAGGAAGTAGCGCCGGGGAGCTGTTTTTT.